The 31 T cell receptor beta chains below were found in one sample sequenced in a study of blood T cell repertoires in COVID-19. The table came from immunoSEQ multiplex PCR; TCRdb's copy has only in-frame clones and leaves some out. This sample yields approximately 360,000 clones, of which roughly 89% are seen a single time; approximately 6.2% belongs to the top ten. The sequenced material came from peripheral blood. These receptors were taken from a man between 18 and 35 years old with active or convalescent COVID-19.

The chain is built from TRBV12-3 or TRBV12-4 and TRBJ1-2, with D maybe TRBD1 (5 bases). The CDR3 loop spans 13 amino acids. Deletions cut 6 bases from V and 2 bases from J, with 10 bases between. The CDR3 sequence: CASSPTANYGYTF. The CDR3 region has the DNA TGTGCCAGCAGCCCGACAGCAAACTATGGCTACACCTTC.

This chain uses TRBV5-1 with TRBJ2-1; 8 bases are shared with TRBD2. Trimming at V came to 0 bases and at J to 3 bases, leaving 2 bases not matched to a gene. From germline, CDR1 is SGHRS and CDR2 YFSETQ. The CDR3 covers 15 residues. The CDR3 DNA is TGCGCCAGCAGCTTGGAGGCGGGGGGCTACAATGAGCAGTTCTTC. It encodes CASSLEAGGYNEQFF.

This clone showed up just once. Here the CDR3 DNA reads TGTGCCAGCAGCGTACCCGGGGTTGTAGGGGGTAATGAGCAGTTCTTC. Translation gives CASSVPGVVGGNEQFF. This chain joins TRBV9 and TRBJ2-1; possibly TRBD1 for D (6 bases). The CDR3 is 16 residues long. V lost 1 base and J lost 7, with 18 bases in between. The germline CDR1 and CDR2 sequences are SGDLS and YYNGEE.

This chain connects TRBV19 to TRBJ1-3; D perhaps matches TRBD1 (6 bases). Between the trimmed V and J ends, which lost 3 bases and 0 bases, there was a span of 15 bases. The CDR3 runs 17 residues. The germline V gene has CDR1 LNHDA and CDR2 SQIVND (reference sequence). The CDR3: CASSIWGQQLSGNTIYF. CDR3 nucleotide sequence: TGTGCCAGTAGTATCTGGGGACAACAACTCTCTGGAAACACCATATATTTT.

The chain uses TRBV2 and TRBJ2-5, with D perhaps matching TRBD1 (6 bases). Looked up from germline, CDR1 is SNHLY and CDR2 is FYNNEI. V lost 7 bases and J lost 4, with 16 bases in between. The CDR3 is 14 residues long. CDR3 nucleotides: TGTGCCAGCAAGGGGGTAGGACGGTCAGAGACCCAGTACTTC. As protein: CASKGVGRSETQYF.

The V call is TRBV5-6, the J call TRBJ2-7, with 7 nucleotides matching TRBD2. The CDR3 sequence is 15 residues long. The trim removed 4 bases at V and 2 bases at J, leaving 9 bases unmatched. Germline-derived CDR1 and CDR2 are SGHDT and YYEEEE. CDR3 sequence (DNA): TGTGCCAGCAGCCCCTCAGCGGGGATCGCCTACGAGCAGTACTTC. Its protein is CASSPSAGIAYEQYF.

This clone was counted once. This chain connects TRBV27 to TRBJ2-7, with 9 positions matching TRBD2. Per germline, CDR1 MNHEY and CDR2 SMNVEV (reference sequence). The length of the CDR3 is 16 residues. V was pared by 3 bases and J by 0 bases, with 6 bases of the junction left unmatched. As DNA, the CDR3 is TGTGCCAGCAGTTTTGTTAGCGGGGGAAGCTCCTACGAGCAGTACTTC. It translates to CASSFVSGGSSYEQYF.

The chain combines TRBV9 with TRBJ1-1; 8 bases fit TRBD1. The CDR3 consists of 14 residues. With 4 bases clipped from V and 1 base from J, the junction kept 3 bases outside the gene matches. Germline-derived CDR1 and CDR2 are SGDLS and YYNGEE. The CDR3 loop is CASSLDRGNTEAFF. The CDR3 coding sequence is TGTGCCAGCAGCCTCGACAGGGGGAACACTGAAGCTTTCTTT.

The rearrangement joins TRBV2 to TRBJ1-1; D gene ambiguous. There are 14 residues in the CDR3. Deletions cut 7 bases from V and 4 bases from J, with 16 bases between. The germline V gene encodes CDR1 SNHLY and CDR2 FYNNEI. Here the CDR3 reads CASNPEPIFTEAFF. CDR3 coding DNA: TGTGCCAGCAATCCAGAACCGATTTTCACTGAAGCTTTCTTT. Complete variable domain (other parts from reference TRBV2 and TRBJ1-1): EPEVTQTPSHQVTQMGQEVILRCVPISNHLYFYWYRQILGQKVEFLVSFYNNEISEKSEIFDDQFSVERPDGSNFTLKIRSTKLEDSAMYFCASNPEPIFTEAFFGQGTRLTVV.

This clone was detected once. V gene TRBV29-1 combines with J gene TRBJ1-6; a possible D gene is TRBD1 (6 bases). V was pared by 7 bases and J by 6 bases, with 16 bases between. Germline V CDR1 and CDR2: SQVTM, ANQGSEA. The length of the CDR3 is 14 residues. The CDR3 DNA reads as TGCAGCGCCAGACAGGCCGGCCCTAATTCACCCCTCCACTTT. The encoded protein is CSARQAGPNSPLHF.

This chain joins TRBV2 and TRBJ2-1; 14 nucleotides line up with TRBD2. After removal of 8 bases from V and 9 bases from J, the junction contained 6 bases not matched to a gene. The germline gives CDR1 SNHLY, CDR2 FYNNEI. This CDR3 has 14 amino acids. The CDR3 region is CASGGLAGVSEQFF. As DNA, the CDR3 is TGTGCCAGCGGGGGACTAGCGGGAGTGAGTGAGCAGTTCTTC. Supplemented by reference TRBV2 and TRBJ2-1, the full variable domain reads EPEVTQTPSHQVTQMGQEVILRCVPISNHLYFYWYRQILGQKVEFLVSFYNNEISEKSEIFDDQFSVERPDGSNFTLKIRSTKLEDSAMYFCASGGLAGVSEQFFGPGTRLTVL.

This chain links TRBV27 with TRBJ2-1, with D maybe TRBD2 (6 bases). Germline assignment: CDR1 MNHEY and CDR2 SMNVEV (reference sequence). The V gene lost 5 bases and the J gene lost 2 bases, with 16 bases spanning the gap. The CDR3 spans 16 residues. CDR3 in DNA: TGTGCCAGCAGTGTTTTGTCTAGCGAACCCTACAATGAGCAGTTCTTC. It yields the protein CASSVLSSEPYNEQFF.

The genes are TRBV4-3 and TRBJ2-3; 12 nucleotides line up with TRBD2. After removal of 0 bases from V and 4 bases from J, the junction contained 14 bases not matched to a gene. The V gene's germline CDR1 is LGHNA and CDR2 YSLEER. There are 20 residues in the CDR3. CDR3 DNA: TGCGCCAGCAGCCAAGATTGGCTAGCGGGAGGGCCTTTTCTTGCAGATACGCAGTATTTT. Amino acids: CASSQDWLAGGPFLADTQYF.

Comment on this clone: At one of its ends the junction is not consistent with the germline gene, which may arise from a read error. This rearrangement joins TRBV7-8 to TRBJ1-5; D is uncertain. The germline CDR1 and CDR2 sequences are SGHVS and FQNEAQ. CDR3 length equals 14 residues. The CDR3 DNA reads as TGTGCCAGCAGCTTAGGGGCTAGCGATCAGCCCCAGCATTTT. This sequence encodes CASSLGASDQPQHF.

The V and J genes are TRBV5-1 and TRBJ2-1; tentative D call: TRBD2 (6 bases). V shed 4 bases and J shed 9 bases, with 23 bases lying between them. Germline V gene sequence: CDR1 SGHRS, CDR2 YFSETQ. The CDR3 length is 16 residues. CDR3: CASSQQGTPNSGEQFF. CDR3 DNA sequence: TGCGCCAGCAGCCAACAAGGGACTCCGAATAGCGGTGAGCAGTTCTTC.

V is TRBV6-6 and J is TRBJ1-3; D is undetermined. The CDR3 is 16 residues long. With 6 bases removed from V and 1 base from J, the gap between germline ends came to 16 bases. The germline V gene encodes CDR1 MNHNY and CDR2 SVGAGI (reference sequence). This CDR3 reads CASSFILVGSGNTIYF. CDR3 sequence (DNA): TGTGCCAGCAGCTTCATTTTAGTCGGGTCTGGAAACACCATATATTTT.

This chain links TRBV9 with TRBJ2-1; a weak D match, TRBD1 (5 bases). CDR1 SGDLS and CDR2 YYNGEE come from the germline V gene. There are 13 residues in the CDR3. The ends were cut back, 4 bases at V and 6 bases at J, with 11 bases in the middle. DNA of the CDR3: TGTGCCAGCAGCTCGAGCAGGGCCAATGAGCAGTTCTTC. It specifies CASSSSRANEQFF.

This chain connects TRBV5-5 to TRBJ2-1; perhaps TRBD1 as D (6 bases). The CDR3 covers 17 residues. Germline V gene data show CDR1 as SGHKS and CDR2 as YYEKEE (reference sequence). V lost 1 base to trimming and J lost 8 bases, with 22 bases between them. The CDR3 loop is CASSLWTDRLYRYEQFF. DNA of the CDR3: TGTGCCAGCAGCTTGTGGACCGACAGGCTTTATCGGTATGAGCAGTTCTTC.

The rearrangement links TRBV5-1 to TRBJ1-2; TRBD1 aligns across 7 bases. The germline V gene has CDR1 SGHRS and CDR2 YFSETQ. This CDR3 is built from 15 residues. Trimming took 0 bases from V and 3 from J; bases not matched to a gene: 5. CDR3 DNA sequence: TGCGCCAGCAGCTTGGCCGACAGGGTTGACTATGGCTACACCTTC. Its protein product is CASSLADRVDYGYTF.

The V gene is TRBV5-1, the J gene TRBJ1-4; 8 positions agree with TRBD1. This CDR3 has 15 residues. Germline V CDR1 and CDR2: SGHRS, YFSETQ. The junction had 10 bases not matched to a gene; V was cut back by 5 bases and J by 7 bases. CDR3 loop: CASSIAQGAGEKLFF. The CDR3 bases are TGCGCCAGCAGTATCGCGCAGGGGGCTGGTGAAAAACTGTTTTTT.

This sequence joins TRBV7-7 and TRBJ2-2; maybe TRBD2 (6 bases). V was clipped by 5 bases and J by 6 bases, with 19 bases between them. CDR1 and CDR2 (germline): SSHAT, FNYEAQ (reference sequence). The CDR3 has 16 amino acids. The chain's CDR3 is CASSQNPGTSPGELFF. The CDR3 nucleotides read TGTGCCAGCAGCCAGAACCCGGGGACTTCCCCCGGGGAGCTGTTTTTT.

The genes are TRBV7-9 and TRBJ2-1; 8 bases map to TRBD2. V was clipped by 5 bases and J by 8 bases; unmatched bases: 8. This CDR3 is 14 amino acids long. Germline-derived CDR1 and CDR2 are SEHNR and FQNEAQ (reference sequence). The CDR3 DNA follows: TGTGCCAGCAGCCCCTGGAGCGGGAGACATGAGCAGTTCTTC. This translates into CASSPWSGRHEQFF.

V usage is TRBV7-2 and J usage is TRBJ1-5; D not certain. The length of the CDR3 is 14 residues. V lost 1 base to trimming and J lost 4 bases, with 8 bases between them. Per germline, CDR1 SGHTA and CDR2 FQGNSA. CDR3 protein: CASSLVVGNQPQHF. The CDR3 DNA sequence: TGTGCCAGCAGCTTAGTAGTCGGGAATCAGCCCCAGCATTTT.

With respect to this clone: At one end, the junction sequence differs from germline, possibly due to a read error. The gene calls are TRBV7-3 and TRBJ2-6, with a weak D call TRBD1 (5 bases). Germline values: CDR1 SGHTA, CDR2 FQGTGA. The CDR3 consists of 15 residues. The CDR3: CASSPPSSGANVLTF. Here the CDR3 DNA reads TGTGCCAGCAGCCCCCCCAGCTCTGGGGCCAACGTGCTGACTTTC. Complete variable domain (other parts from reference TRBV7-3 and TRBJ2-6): GAGVSQTPSNKVTEKGKYVELRCDPISGHTALYWYRQSLGQGPEFLIYFQGTGAADDSGLPNDRFFAVRPEGSVSTLKIQRTERGDSAVYLCASSPPSSGANVLTFGAGSRLTVL.

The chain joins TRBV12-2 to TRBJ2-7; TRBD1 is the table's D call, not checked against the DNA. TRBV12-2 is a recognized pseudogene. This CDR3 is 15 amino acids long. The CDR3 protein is CASRLAPGQNYEQYF. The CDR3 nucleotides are TGTGCAAGTCGCTTAGCGCCCGGACAGAACTACGAGCAGTACTTC.

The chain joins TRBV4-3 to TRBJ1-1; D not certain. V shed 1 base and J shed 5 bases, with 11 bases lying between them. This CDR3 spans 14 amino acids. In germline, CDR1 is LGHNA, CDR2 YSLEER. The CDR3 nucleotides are TGCGCCAGCAGCCAAGGGGCAGCCAGTACTGAAGCTTTCTTT. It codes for CASSQGAASTEAFF.

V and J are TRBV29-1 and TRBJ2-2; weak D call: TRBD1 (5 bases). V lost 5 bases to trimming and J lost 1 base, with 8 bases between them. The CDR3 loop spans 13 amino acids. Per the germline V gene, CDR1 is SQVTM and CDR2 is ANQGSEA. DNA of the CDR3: TGCAGCGTTTTGGACAAGAACACCGGGGAGCTGTTTTTT. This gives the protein CSVLDKNTGELFF.

The CDR3 nucleotides are TGTGCCAGTACCCTGACAGAGCGCTCCTATAATTCACCCCTCCACTTT. It is translated as CASTLTERSYNSPLHF. The gene calls are TRBV19 and TRBJ1-6, with D tentatively TRBD1 (5 bases). V lost 7 bases and J lost 0, with 13 bases in between. The germline V gene has CDR1 LNHDA and CDR2 SQIVND (reference sequence). The CDR3 runs to 16 residues.

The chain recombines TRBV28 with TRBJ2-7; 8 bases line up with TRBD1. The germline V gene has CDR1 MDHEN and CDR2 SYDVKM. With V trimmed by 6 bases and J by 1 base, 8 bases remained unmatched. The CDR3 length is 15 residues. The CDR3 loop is CASSVSGTGSYEQYF. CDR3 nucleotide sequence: TGTGCCAGCAGCGTATCCGGGACAGGATCCTACGAGCAGTACTTC.

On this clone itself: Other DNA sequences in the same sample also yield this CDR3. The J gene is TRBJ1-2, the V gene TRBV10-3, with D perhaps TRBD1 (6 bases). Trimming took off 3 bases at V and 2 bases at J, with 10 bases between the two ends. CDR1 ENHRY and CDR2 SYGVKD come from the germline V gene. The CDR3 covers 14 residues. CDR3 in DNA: TGTGCCATCAGTGACCGTGACAGGAACTATGGCTACACCTTC. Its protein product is CAISDRDRNYGYTF.

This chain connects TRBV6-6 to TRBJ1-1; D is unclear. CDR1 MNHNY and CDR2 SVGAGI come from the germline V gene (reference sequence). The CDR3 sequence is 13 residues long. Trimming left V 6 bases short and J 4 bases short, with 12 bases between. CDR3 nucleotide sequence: TGTGCCAGCAGCCGCCCCCGGGGCACTGAAGCTTTCTTT. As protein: CASSRPRGTEAFF.